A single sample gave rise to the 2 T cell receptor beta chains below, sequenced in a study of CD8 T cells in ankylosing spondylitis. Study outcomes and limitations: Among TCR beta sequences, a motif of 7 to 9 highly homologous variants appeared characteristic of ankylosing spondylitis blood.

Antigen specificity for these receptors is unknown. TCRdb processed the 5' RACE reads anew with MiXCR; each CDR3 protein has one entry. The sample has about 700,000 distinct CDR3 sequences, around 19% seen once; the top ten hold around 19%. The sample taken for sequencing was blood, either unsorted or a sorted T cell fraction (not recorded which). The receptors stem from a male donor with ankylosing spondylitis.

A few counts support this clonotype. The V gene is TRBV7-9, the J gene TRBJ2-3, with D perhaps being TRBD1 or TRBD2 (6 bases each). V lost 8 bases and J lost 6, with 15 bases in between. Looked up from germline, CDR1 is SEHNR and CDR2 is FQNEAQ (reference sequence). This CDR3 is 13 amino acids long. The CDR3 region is CASLPGGMDTQYF. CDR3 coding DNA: TGTGCCAGCTTACCCGGGGGCATGGATACGCAGTATTTT.

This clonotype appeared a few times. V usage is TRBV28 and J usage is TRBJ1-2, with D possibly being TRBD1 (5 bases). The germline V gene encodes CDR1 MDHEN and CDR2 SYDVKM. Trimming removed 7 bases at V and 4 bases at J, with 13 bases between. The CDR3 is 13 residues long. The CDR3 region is CASTFGGGYGYTF. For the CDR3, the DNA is TGTGCCAGCACCTTTGGGGGGGGCTATGGCTACACCTTC.